A single T cell receptor (beta chain) is shown here with its context. Original methodology: Amplifying reference gene primers gave estimates of nucleated cell counts. Some clones are missing from TCRdb's copy, which holds only in-frame ones; the method was immunoSEQ multiplex PCR. The D gene and trimming were derived from the DNA, and the V and J assignments and clone size from that table. This sample has some 210,000 clones, with over 70% found just once. The source of the sample is a study of blood T cell repertoires in COVID-19. Study context: T cells, B-cell-depleted T cells, or PBMCs supplied cDNA or gDNA.

Germline loops: CDR1 DFQATT, CDR2 SNEGSKA (reference sequence). J gave up 1 base and V 3 bases, and 3 bases lay outside the gene matches. The CDR3 runs to 16 residues. The chain employs TRBV20-1 and TRBJ2-1, with TRBD2 matching 13 bases. The sequenced material came from peripheral blood. The TCR comes from a middle-aged man with active or convalescent COVID-19. CDR3 DNA sequence: TGCAGTGCTAGTAGGACTAGCGGGAGATCCTACAATGAGCAGTTCTTC. Encoded protein: CSASRTSGRSYNEQFF.